Each of the 15 T cell receptor beta chains below was sequenced from the same sample in a study of blood T cell repertoires in COVID-19. Sequenced by immunoSEQ multiplex PCR; TCRdb stores in-frame clones only, minus some. The sample includes about 170,000 clones, around four fifths seen only once; the top ten take approximately 4%. The sequenced sample was PBMCs or T cells enriched from blood (not recorded which). All receptors come from a woman between 50 and 59 years old in a cohort exposed to, infected with or recovered from COVID-19 (not recorded which).

The chain employs TRBV28 and TRBJ2-3; 7 nucleotides line up with TRBD1. This CDR3 contains 14 residues. The germline CDR1 and CDR2 sequences are MDHEN and SYDVKM. With 2 bases clipped from V and 6 bases from J, the junction kept 5 bases outside the gene matches. The CDR3 sequence is CASSLGRGRDTQYF. The DNA of the CDR3 is TGTGCCAGCAGTTTAGGTAGGGGGCGTGATACGCAGTATTTT.

The V and J genes are TRBV2 and TRBJ2-2; the D gene is possibly TRBD2 (7 bases). The V end lost 7 bases, the J end lost 4 bases, and 19 bases lay between the germline ends. Germline V gene data show CDR1 as SNHLY and CDR2 as FYNNEI. The CDR3 length is 16 residues. The CDR3 is CASTEPRGGTTGELFF. In DNA form, the CDR3 reads TGTGCCAGCACAGAGCCCCGCGGGGGCACCACCGGGGAGCTGTTTTTT.

The chain carries TRBV28 and TRBJ2-2, with D unresolved. The CDR3 runs to 11 residues. Germline CDR1 reads MDHEN; CDR2 reads SYDVKM. V lost 5 bases and J 6 bases, leaving 4 bases between the germline ends. CDR3 DNA: TGTGCCAGCAGTCTCCCCGGGGAGCTGTTTTTT. Its translation: CASSLPGELFF. The full variable domain, in which reference TRBV28 and TRBJ2-2 provide the parts outside the CDR3, is DVKVTQSSRYLVKRTGEKVFLECVQDMDHENMFWYRQDPGLGLRLIYFSYDVKMKEKGDIPEGYSVSREKKERFSLILESASTNQTSMYLCASSLPGELFFGEGSRLTVL.

CDR3: CASSPGQGMAGGIQYF. The CDR3 nucleotides read TGTGCCAGCAGCCCAGGACAGGGGATGGCCGGAGGCATTCAGTACTTC. The rearrangement uses TRBV5-6 and TRBJ2-4; 9 nucleotides line up with TRBD1. Germline values: CDR1 SGHDT, CDR2 YYEEEE. The V and J ends lost 4 bases and 9 bases, in that order; junction bases with no gene match: 14. The CDR3 is 16 residues long.

The chain employs TRBV19 and TRBJ2-7; 10 positions agree with TRBD1. CDR1 LNHDA and CDR2 SQIVND come from the germline V gene (reference sequence). This CDR3 region has 15 residues. V was pared by 2 bases and J by 2 bases, with 3 bases of the junction left unmatched. The CDR3 DNA sequence: TGTGCCAGTAGTATATGGACAGGGGGGGCCTACGAGCAGTACTTC. Translating it yields CASSIWTGGAYEQYF. The full variable domain, rest sourced from reference TRBV19 and TRBJ2-7, is DGGITQSPKYLFRKEGQNVTLSCEQNLNHDAMYWYRQDPGQGLRLIYYSQIVNDFQKGDIAEGYSVSREKKESFPLTVTSAQKNPTAFYLCASSIWTGGAYEQYFGPGTRLTVT.

The rearrangement uses TRBV11-3 and TRBJ2-5; TRBD2 aligns across 8 bases. J gave up 2 bases and V 1 base, and 12 bases lay outside the gene matches. The CDR3 is made up of 18 amino acids. Germline CDR1 reads SGHNT; CDR2 reads YENEEA. The CDR3 sequence: CASSLGIRAGERQETQYF. The CDR3 nucleotides read TGTGCCAGCAGCTTAGGTATCAGAGCGGGAGAGAGACAAGAGACCCAGTACTTC.

The CDR3 DNA follows: TGTGCCAGCAGACCCAGGGAAACCTACACTGAAGCTTTCTTT. Translated, it gives CASRPRETYTEAFF. V gene TRBV6-5 combines with J gene TRBJ1-1; weak D call: TRBD1 (5 bases). Germline CDR1 and CDR2: MNHEY and SVGAGI. This CDR3 has 14 residues. The ends were cut back, 6 bases at V and 3 bases at J, with 14 bases in the middle.

The chain has TRBV11-1 and TRBJ2-1; 9 bases line up with TRBD1. V trimming: 5 bases; J trimming: 10 bases; junction bases outside the gene matches: 9. The germline V gene encodes CDR1 SGHAT and CDR2 FQDESV (reference sequence). There are 14 residues in the CDR3. CDR3 in amino acids: CASSVDRGIREQFF. The CDR3 nucleotides read TGTGCCAGCAGCGTCGACAGGGGGATAAGGGAGCAGTTCTTC.

DNA for the CDR3: TGCGCCACCAAGCCTTCCGGGACTAGCGGGGGGATTACCCCAACCGGGGAGCTGTTTTTT. It codes for CATKPSGTSGGITPTGELFF. This chain connects TRBV5-1 to TRBJ2-2; TRBD2 matches at 15 bases. After removal of 9 bases from V and 5 bases from J, the junction contained 20 bases not matched to a gene. Germline loops: CDR1 SGHRS, CDR2 YFSETQ. This CDR3 is 20 amino acids long.

V usage is TRBV6-1 and J usage is TRBJ1-2; D unresolved. Germline V gene data show CDR1 as MNHNS and CDR2 as SASEGT. Between the trimmed V and J ends, which lost 1 base and 4 bases, there was a span of 10 bases. The CDR3 contains 14 residues. The CDR3 DNA sequence: TGTGCCAGCAGTGAAGAAGAGGAAACCTATGGCTACACCTTC. Its translation: CASSEEEETYGYTF.

The chain couples TRBV7-2 to TRBJ1-5, with 10 bases that match TRBD1. CDR1 and CDR2 (germline): SGHTA, FQGNSA. After removal of 2 bases from V and 5 bases from J, the junction contained 3 bases not matched to a gene. CDR3 size: 15 residues. In DNA form, the CDR3 reads TGTGCCAGCAGCTTAAGACAGGGGGCAGATCAGCCCCAGCATTTT. Encoded protein: CASSLRQGADQPQHF.

The chain couples TRBV4-1 to TRBJ2-1, with 7 bases that match TRBD2. The CDR3 totals 14 residues. Germline V gives CDR1 MGHRA, CDR2 YSYEKL. V shed 0 bases and J 8 bases; nucleotides not matched to a gene: 4. The CDR3 loop is CASSQDPGRDEQFF. In nucleotides, the CDR3 is TGCGCCAGCAGCCAAGATCCGGGGAGGGATGAGCAGTTCTTC.

This chain uses TRBV3-1 (or the pseudogene TRBV3-2) with TRBJ2-3, with a possible D match to TRBD1 (7 bases). This CDR3 is 17 amino acids long. Trimming shortened V by 4 bases and J by 0 bases, and 17 bases separated the two germline ends. Germline CDR1 and CDR2: LGHDT and YNNKEL (reference sequence). CDR3 protein: CASSPLRRGPSTDTQYF. DNA for the CDR3: TGTGCCAGCAGCCCCCTCCGGAGGGGGCCGAGCACAGATACGCAGTATTTT.

This clone was detected only a few times. The rearrangement uses TRBV19 and TRBJ2-1; 7 bases agree with TRBD1. V gave up 3 bases and J gave up 9 bases; unmatched junction bases: 8. This CDR3 spans 14 amino acids. Germline V gene data show CDR1 as LNHDA and CDR2 as SQIVND (reference sequence). CDR3 in amino acids: CASSIDLTGPEQFF. The CDR3 DNA follows: TGTGCCAGTAGTATCGATTTGACAGGGCCTGAGCAGTTCTTC.

The rearrangement uses TRBV7-3 and TRBJ1-2; D uncertain. CDR3 length equals 17 residues. Trimming removed 5 bases at V and 2 bases at J, with 21 bases between. In germline, CDR1 is SGHTA, CDR2 FQGTGA. The CDR3 region is CASSLLPTDGLNYGYTF. DNA for the CDR3: TGTGCCAGCAGCCTGCTCCCGACGGATGGGCTAAACTATGGCTACACCTTC.